This T cell receptor (beta chain) was recovered during a study of T cell responses to AZD1222 COVID-19 vaccine. The CDR3 is 15 amino acids. Per germline, CDR1 MNHEY and CDR2 SVGAGI. The germline V and J ends were trimmed by 8 bases and 1 base, with 12 bases remaining between them. Only in-frame clones appear in the TCRdb table, and some are missing; sequencing was by immunoSEQ multiplex PCR. The data show about 110,000 clones, around 91% seen once. The chain employs TRBV6-5 and TRBJ2-6, with D unclear. The material was peripheral blood, obtained 28 days after the second AZD1222 dose. The sequence was collected from an adult who received the AZD1222 COVID-19 vaccine. In nucleotides, the CDR3 is TGTGCCAGCCTCTCCCCCGGGTCTGGGGCCAACGTCCTGACTTTC. Its translation is CASLSPGSGANVLTF.